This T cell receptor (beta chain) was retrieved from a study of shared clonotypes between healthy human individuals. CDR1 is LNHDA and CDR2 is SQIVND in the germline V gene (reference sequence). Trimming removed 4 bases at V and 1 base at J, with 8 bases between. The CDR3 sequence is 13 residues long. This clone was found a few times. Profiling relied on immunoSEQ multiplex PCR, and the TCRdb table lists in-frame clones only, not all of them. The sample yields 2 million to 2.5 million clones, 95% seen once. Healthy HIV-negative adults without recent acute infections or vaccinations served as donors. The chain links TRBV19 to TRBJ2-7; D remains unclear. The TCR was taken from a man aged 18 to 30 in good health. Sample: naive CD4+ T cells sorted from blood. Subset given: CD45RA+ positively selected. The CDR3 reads CASSSPQSYEQYF. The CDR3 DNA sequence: TGTGCCAGTAGTAGTCCCCAATCCTACGAGCAGTACTTC.